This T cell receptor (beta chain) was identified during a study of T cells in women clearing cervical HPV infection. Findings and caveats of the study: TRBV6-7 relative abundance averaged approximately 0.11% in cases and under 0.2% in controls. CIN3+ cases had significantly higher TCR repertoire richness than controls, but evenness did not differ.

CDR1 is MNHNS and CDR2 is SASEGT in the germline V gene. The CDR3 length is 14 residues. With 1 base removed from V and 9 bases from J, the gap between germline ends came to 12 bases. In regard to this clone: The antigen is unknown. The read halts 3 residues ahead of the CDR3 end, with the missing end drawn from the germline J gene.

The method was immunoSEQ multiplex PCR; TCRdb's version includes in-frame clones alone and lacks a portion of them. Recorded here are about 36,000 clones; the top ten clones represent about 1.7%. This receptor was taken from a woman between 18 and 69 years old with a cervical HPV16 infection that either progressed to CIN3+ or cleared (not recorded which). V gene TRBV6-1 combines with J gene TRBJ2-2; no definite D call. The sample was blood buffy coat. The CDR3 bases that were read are TGTGCCAGCAGTGAAGACGCCGCCTACCGGGAG. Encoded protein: CASSEDAAYRE. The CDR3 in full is CASSEDAAYRELFF.